Presented here are 9 T cell receptor beta chains from one specimen sequenced in a study of beta chain features in type 1 diabetes. Sequencing targeted expressed TCRB transcripts, as all isolated RNA had been reverse transcribed. Profiling relied on immunoSEQ multiplex PCR, and the TCRdb table lists in-frame clones only, not all of them. The sample has under 900,000 clones; about 17% are singletons. Sequenced sample: naive CD4+ T cells from blood. The receptors derive from a woman between 18 and 29 years old in good health.

The CDR3 reads CASSLWDQVTDTQYF. CDR3 coding DNA: TGTGCCAGCAGTTTATGGGATCAGGTCACAGATACGCAGTATTTT. The chain carries TRBV28 and TRBJ2-3; unclear D gene. This CDR3 has 15 amino acids. Per germline, CDR1 MDHEN and CDR2 SYDVKM. V was pared by 0 bases and J by 2 bases, with 9 bases between. Full variable domain (outside the CDR3, taken from reference TRBV28 and TRBJ2-3): DVKVTQSSRYLVKRTGEKVFLECVQDMDHENMFWYRQDPGLGLRLIYFSYDVKMKEKGDIPEGYSVSREKKERFSLILESASTNQTSMYLCASSLWDQVTDTQYFGPGTRLTVL.

This clone was counted a few times. This chain links TRBV7-2 with TRBJ2-1, with D possibly being TRBD2 (5 bases). V was shortened by 5 bases and J by 4 bases, with 15 bases between the two germline ends. The CDR3 is made up of 15 amino acids. Germline-derived CDR1 and CDR2 are SGHTA and FQGNSA. This chain's CDR3 is CASSETSTAYNEQFF. The DNA for the CDR3 is TGTGCCAGCAGCGAAACTAGTACCGCGTACAATGAGCAGTTCTTC.

V usage is TRBV7-2 and J usage is TRBJ1-5, with D maybe TRBD1 (5 bases). The germline V gene has CDR1 SGHTA and CDR2 FQGNSA. The CDR3 totals 13 residues. V was pared by 3 bases and J by 5 bases, with 8 bases between. The CDR3 loop reads CASSLWGDQPQHF. The CDR3 nucleotides are TGTGCCAGCAGCTTGTGGGGCGATCAGCCCCAGCATTTT.

The chain employs TRBV5-4 and TRBJ1-2; 8 bases fit TRBD1. V dropped 0 bases and J dropped 4; count of bases not matched to a gene: 5. The CDR3 spans 15 residues. CDR1 SGHNT and CDR2 YYREEE come from the germline V gene (reference sequence). CDR3 protein: CASSLGGQGTYGYTF. CDR3 DNA: TGTGCCAGCAGCTTGGGCGGACAGGGCACCTATGGCTACACCTTC.

This clone was seen only a few times. The J gene is TRBJ2-2, the V gene TRBV27; D is ambiguous. Germline assignment: CDR1 MNHEY and CDR2 SMNVEV (reference sequence). The germline V and J ends were trimmed by 6 bases and 10 bases, with 12 bases remaining between them. CDR3 length: 12 amino acids. CDR3 nucleotide sequence: TGTGCCAGCAGGACTGCGTCGGAGGAGCTGTTTTTT. Translation: CASRTASEELFF.

This clone was seen a handful of times. V and J are TRBV28 and TRBJ1-2, with TRBD1 matching over 8 bases. The germline gives CDR1 MDHEN, CDR2 SYDVKM. The CDR3 has 13 residues. V lost 6 bases, J lost 6 bases, and 6 bases stayed unmatched. Here the CDR3 DNA reads TGTGCCAGCAGACCCGGACAGGGCAATGGCTACACCTTC. Translation: CASRPGQGNGYTF.

This clone has just a few counts. One end of the junction does not line up with germline, which may come from a read error. This rearrangement joins TRBV9 to TRBJ1-2; D gene ambiguous. CDR3 length equals 12 residues. Germline V CDR1 and CDR2: SGDLS, YYNGEE. CDR3: CASSVAKYGYTF. In DNA, the CDR3 is TGTGCCAGCAGCGTAGCTAAATATGGCTACACCTTC.

This chain uses TRBV7-9 with TRBJ2-1; 12 bases are a match to TRBD2. The CDR3 is 14 residues long. Germline V gene lookup returns CDR1 SEHNR and CDR2 FQNEAQ (reference sequence). Germline trimming cut 5 bases from V and 5 bases from J; bases unmatched to any gene: 1. The CDR3, as DNA: TGTGCCAGCAGCGGACTAGCGGGGAACAATGAGCAGTTCTTC. Residues: CASSGLAGNNEQFF.

The chain links TRBV19 to TRBJ2-7; D is unclear. Germline CDR1 is LNHDA and CDR2 is SQIVND (reference sequence). CDR3 length equals 13 residues. The V and J ends lost 6 bases and 3 bases respectively, with 12 bases between them. CDR3 sequence (DNA): TGTGCCAGTAGCCCGGCCGACCTCTACGAGCAGTACTTC. Its protein product is CASSPADLYEQYF.